The 25 T cell receptor beta chains below all came from one sample that was sequenced in a study of T cell responses to AZD1222 COVID-19 vaccine (TCRdb year 2021). Library preparation was by the immunoSEQ multiplex PCR assay. The table was pulled from immuneACCESS by TCRdb, which kept in-frame rearrangements only. Such tables lose some clones; where checked, under half of the loss comes from unresolved V genes, and the rest has no known cause. The sample data list about 120,000 clones, and 85% to 90% of these were observed just once. The ten top clones hold 4.4% of the sample. Read against the paper, the sample's time point label means: baseline before first vaccination. Material: peripheral blood, obtained on day 0 of AZD1222 vaccination. Every receptor here comes from an adult in good health.

This chain links TRBV2 with TRBJ1-1, with 8 nucleotides matching TRBD1. Germline assignment: CDR1 SNHLY and CDR2 FYNNEI. The V gene end was trimmed by 5 bases and the J gene end by 5 bases; junction bases not matched to a gene: 7. The CDR3 spans 14 residues. The CDR3, as DNA: TGTGCCAGCAGTTTTCAGGGGGCTGTGACTGAAGCTTTCTTT. Translated: CASSFQGAVTEAFF. Full variable domain (remainder filled in from reference TRBV2 and TRBJ1-1): EPEVTQTPSHQVTQMGQEVILRCVPISNHLYFYWYRQILGQKVEFLVSFYNNEISEKSEIFDDQFSVERPDGSNFTLKIRSTKLEDSAMYFCASSFQGAVTEAFFGQGTRLTVV.

V and J are TRBV6-6 and TRBJ2-7; D is perhaps TRBD2 (5 bases). Germline assignment: CDR1 MNHNY and CDR2 SVGAGI (reference sequence). V lost 7 bases and J lost 3, with 13 bases in between. This CDR3 is built from 13 residues. The DNA of the CDR3 is TGTGCCAGCACCACCGGACGGGACTACGAGCAGTACTTC. The encoded protein is CASTTGRDYEQYF.

This clone was observed at least ten times. The CDR3 DNA reads as TGTGCCAGCAGCCAGGGTACGGAGATCCCCTACGAGCAGTACTTC. It translates to CASSQGTEIPYEQYF. This chain uses TRBV14 with TRBJ2-7; D is undetermined. Germline lookup yields CDR1 SGHDN and CDR2 FVKESK. V was shortened by 3 bases and J by 2 bases, with 14 bases between the two germline ends. CDR3 length: 15 amino acids.

The CDR3 region is CASRRQGKGNTIYF. The CDR3 DNA reads TGTGCCAGTAGGAGACAGGGGAAAGGAAACACCATATATTTT. This sequence joins TRBV19 and TRBJ1-3, with TRBD1 matching over 8 bases. In germline, CDR1 is LNHDA, CDR2 SQIVND (reference sequence). The CDR3 runs 14 residues. Losses at the gene ends were 6 bases for V and 4 bases for J; bases not matched to a gene: 5. The full variable domain, in which reference TRBV19 and TRBJ1-3 provide the parts outside the CDR3, is DGGITQSPKYLFRKEGQNVTLSCEQNLNHDAMYWYRQDPGQGLRLIYYSQIVNDFQKGDIAEGYSVSREKKESFPLTVTSAQKNPTAFYLCASRRQGKGNTIYFGEGSWLTVV.

Regarding this clone: The junction departs from germline at one end; a sequencing error may be responsible. V and J are TRBV13 and TRBJ1-4; D remains ambiguous. The CDR3 sequence is 12 residues long. CDR1 is PRHDT and CDR2 is FYEKMQ in the germline V gene (reference sequence). This CDR3 is CASRPGYGSIYF. DNA for the CDR3: TGTGCCAGCAGGCCCGGTTATGGGTCTATCTATTTT.

The chain employs TRBV28 and TRBJ2-7; TRBD1 is a possible D gene (5 bases). Germline V gene lookup returns CDR1 MDHEN and CDR2 SYDVKM. The V end lost 5 bases, the J end lost 6 bases, and 11 bases lay between the germline ends. The CDR3 covers 12 residues. The CDR3 sequence: CASSTGEPEQYF. The CDR3 DNA reads TGTGCCAGCAGTACAGGTGAACCCGAGCAGTACTTC.

The chain joins TRBV27 to TRBJ2-3; D may be TRBD2 (6 bases). Trimming removed 4 bases at V and 3 bases at J, with 11 bases between. CDR1 and CDR2 (germline): MNHEY, SMNVEV (reference sequence). This CDR3 spans 14 amino acids. For the CDR3, the DNA is TGTGCCAGCAGTTGGCGGGACGTAACAGATACGCAGTATTTT. This gives the protein CASSWRDVTDTQYF.

In its sample, this clone was seen once. The rearrangement links TRBV27 to TRBJ2-7; TRBD1 aligns across 9 bases. CDR1 and CDR2 (germline): MNHEY, SMNVEV (reference sequence). V gave up 6 bases and J gave up 3 bases; unmatched junction bases: 21. The CDR3 covers 19 residues. In DNA form, the CDR3 reads TGTGCCAGCAGATTAGAACTCGTCCCGACCTCGACAGGGGGCTACGAGCAGTACTTC. Protein sequence: CASRLELVPTSTGGYEQYF.

This chain joins TRBV14 and TRBJ2-3; no clear D gene. The CDR3 length is 12 residues. The V end was cut by 1 base, the J end by 6 bases, with 5 bases between. Germline lookup yields CDR1 SGHDN and CDR2 FVKESK. CDR3 in amino acids: CASSQVYDTQYF. The CDR3 nucleotides are TGTGCCAGCAGCCAAGTCTATGATACGCAGTATTTT.

The J gene is TRBJ2-3, the V gene TRBV9; 11 bases align to TRBD2. This CDR3 has 16 amino acids. J was trimmed by 0 bases and V by 4 bases; bases with no gene match: 4. Looked up from germline, CDR1 is SGDLS and CDR2 is YYNGEE. The CDR3, as DNA: TGTGCCAGCAGCTTACGGACTAGCGGGAGCACAGATACGCAGTATTTT. Its translation is CASSLRTSGSTDTQYF.

The chain is built from TRBV27 and TRBJ2-1; D may be TRBD1 or TRBD2 (6 bases each). The ends were cut back, 5 bases at V and 1 base at J, with 9 bases in the middle. Germline V gene lookup returns CDR1 MNHEY and CDR2 SMNVEV (reference sequence). CDR3 size: 14 residues. Here the CDR3 reads CASSTGASYNEQFF. DNA of the CDR3: TGTGCCAGCAGTACGGGGGCTTCCTACAATGAGCAGTTCTTC.

V usage is TRBV27 and J usage is TRBJ1-2; D not certain. Germline V gene data show CDR1 as MNHEY and CDR2 as SMNVEV (reference sequence). The CDR3 loop spans 14 amino acids. V was shortened by 6 bases and J by 1 base, with 12 bases between the two germline ends. CDR3 protein: CASSRGGDNYGYTF. The CDR3 DNA follows: TGTGCCAGCAGCCGAGGTGGGGATAACTATGGCTACACCTTC.

The chain uses TRBV4-1 and TRBJ2-7; 8 bases agree with TRBD2. The length of the CDR3 is 16 residues. V lost 2 bases and J lost 5; bases outside the gene matches: 11. The germline V gene has CDR1 MGHRA and CDR2 YSYEKL. The CDR3 region is CASSQHPGGAGDEQYF. CDR3 DNA sequence: TGCGCCAGCAGCCAACATCCGGGAGGGGCGGGGGACGAGCAGTACTTC.

This rearrangement joins TRBV2 to TRBJ1-5; no definite D call. Per the germline V gene, CDR1 is SNHLY and CDR2 is FYNNEI. V was pared by 0 bases and J by 11 bases, with 11 bases between. This CDR3 spans 13 amino acids. The DNA for the CDR3 is TGTGCCAGCAGTGAAGCACAGCGGAGTTCCCAGCATTTT. Translating gives CASSEAQRSSQHF.

The chain is built from TRBV28 and TRBJ1-6; no definite D call. The ends were cut back, 2 bases at V and 14 bases at J, with 13 bases in the middle. The CDR3 has 13 amino acids. CDR1 and CDR2 from the germline V gene are MDHEN and SYDVKM. The CDR3 loop reads CASSLKVPWALHF. For the CDR3, the DNA is TGTGCCAGCAGTTTAAAGGTTCCTTGGGCCCTCCACTTT.

The chain combines TRBV29-1 with TRBJ1-1; unclear D gene. From germline, CDR1 is SQVTM and CDR2 ANQGSEA. V was pared by 4 bases and J by 0 bases, with 9 bases between. This CDR3 has 13 residues. The CDR3 DNA sequence: TGCAGCGTTGCGCGACCGCTGAACACTGAAGCTTTCTTT. Translated, it gives CSVARPLNTEAFF.

The chain combines TRBV11-1 with TRBJ1-3; the match to TRBD1 covers 11 bases. V dropped 3 bases and J dropped 3; count of bases not matched to a gene: 1. CDR3 size: 15 residues. From germline, CDR1 is SGHAT and CDR2 FQDESV (reference sequence). CDR3 bases: TGTGCCAGCAGCTTGGACAGGGGGCGTGGAAACACCATATATTTT. It specifies CASSLDRGRGNTIYF. The full variable domain, with the rest looked up from reference TRBV11-1 and TRBJ1-3, is EAEVAQSPRYKITEKSQAVAFWCDPISGHATLYWYRQILGQGPELLVQFQDESVVDDSQLPKDRFSAERLKGVDSTLKIQPAELGDSAMYLCASSLDRGRGNTIYFGEGSWLTVV.

This chain links TRBV14 with TRBJ2-7, with D possibly matching TRBD1 (6 bases). CDR1 is SGHDN and CDR2 is FVKESK in the germline V gene. The CDR3 totals 15 residues. Trimming stripped 4 bases from V and 3 bases from J, with 16 bases between. CDR3 coding DNA: TGTGCCAGCAGCCGAACAGGGATGAGTCTCTACGAGCAGTACTTC. Its protein is CASSRTGMSLYEQYF.

The chain joins TRBV5-1 to TRBJ2-1, with 8 bases that match TRBD1. Losses at the gene ends were 2 bases for V and 7 bases for J; bases not matched to a gene: 5. CDR3 size: 14 residues. Germline V CDR1 and CDR2: SGHRS, YFSETQ. The chain's CDR3 is CASSLGWTGNEQFF. CDR3 nucleotide sequence: TGCGCCAGCAGCTTAGGCTGGACAGGGAATGAGCAGTTCTTC.

This chain links TRBV19 with TRBJ1-5, with TRBD1 matching 11 bases. CDR3 length: 17 residues. V lost 5 bases and J lost 2; bases outside the gene matches: 8. CDR1 and CDR2 (germline): LNHDA, SQIVND (reference sequence). The CDR3 bases are TGTGCCAGTAGTTCGGGACAGGGGGGCGTTGGCAATCAGCCCCAGCATTTT. It yields the protein CASSSGQGGVGNQPQHF.

The chain employs TRBV3-1 (or the pseudogene TRBV3-2) and TRBJ1-1; D is unclear. Germline values: CDR1 LGHDT, CDR2 YNNKEL (reference sequence). This CDR3 comprises 13 residues. V was clipped by 5 bases and J by 0 bases, with 7 bases between them. This chain's CDR3 is CASSARVNTEAFF. The CDR3 bases are TGTGCCAGCAGCGCTAGGGTGAACACTGAAGCTTTCTTT.

CDR3 region: CASSYSTEQFF. The DNA of the CDR3 is TGTGCCAGCAGTTACTCTACTGAGCAGTTCTTC. V is TRBV6-6 and J is TRBJ2-1; D unclear. This CDR3 has 11 residues. The V gene's germline CDR1 is MNHNY and CDR2 SVGAGI (reference sequence). V was shortened by 0 bases and J by 9 bases, with 3 bases between the two germline ends.

The gene calls are TRBV3-1 (or the pseudogene TRBV3-2) and TRBJ2-5; 13 bases align to TRBD2. The CDR3 is 16 amino acids. The germline V gene encodes CDR1 LGHDT and CDR2 YNNKEL (reference sequence). The V segment lost 3 bases and the J segment 6 bases; nucleotides outside the gene matches: 7. CDR3 nucleotide sequence: TGTGCCAGCAGCCAGGGGACTAGCGGGGCCGGGAAGACCCAGTACTTC. Its translation: CASSQGTSGAGKTQYF.

The table lists this clone with a count of one. The chain is built from TRBV11-2 and TRBJ2-7, with 11 bases lining up with TRBD2. The CDR3 contains 14 residues. Germline loops: CDR1 SGHAT, CDR2 FQNNGV. With V trimmed by 2 bases and J by 7 bases, 4 bases remained unmatched. CDR3 nucleotides: TGTGCCAGCAGCTTATTAGCGGGAGGGGTTGAGCAGTACTTC. It yields the protein CASSLLAGGVEQYF.

The chain links TRBV2 to TRBJ2-7, with 8 bases that match TRBD2. The CDR3 has 13 amino acids. After removal of 6 bases from V and 0 bases from J, the junction contained 1 base not matched to a gene. Per germline, CDR1 SNHLY and CDR2 FYNNEI. Here the CDR3 DNA reads TGTGCCAGCAGAACTAGCGGCTCCTACGAGCAGTACTTC. Its protein product is CASRTSGSYEQYF.